Presented here are 24 T cell receptor beta chains from one specimen sequenced in a study of glioma-infiltrating T cells. TCR alpha and beta CDR3 regions were amplified from RNA using iRepertoire nested multiplex PCR. Each CDR3 protein is one row after TCRdb ran MiXCR on the multiplex PCR reads. The sample has about 190,000 distinct CDR3 sequences, roughly a third seen once. The sample was glioma tissue, nonneoplastic brain tissue, or PBMCs (not recorded which). Receptor source: a human donor with low-grade glioma or glioblastoma, undergoing nonglioma brain surgery, or in good health (not recorded which).

This clonotype has at least ten counts. The CDR3 loop reads CASSFGTDYGYTF. CDR3 nucleotides: TGTGCCAGCAGCTTCGGGACAGACTATGGCTACACCTTC. The chain combines TRBV2 with TRBJ1-2; 7 bases are a match to TRBD1. There are 13 residues in the CDR3. The ends lost 6 bases at V and 3 bases at J; junction bases unmatched: 4. Germline V CDR1 and CDR2: SNHLY, FYNNEI.

This chain connects TRBV29-1 to TRBJ2-2; 13 bases align to TRBD2. V lost 3 bases and J lost 6; bases outside the gene matches: 1. Germline V CDR1 and CDR2: SQVTM, ANQGSEA. CDR3 length: 14 amino acids. CDR3 in amino acids: CSVDTSGRAGELFF. The CDR3 DNA reads TGCAGCGTTGACACTAGCGGGAGGGCCGGGGAGCTGTTTTTT.

This clonotype was found many times. V usage is TRBV11-1 and J usage is TRBJ2-7, with D unclear. Germline lookup yields CDR1 SGHAT and CDR2 FQDESV (reference sequence). V was clipped by 5 bases and J by 0 bases, with 5 bases between them. The CDR3 loop spans 12 amino acids. CDR3 sequence (DNA): TGTGCCAGCAGCCTCAACTCCTACGAGCAGTACTTC. This translates into CASSLNSYEQYF.

This chain connects TRBV4-1 to TRBJ2-3; 16 bases match TRBD2. CDR3 length: 20 amino acids. Losses at the gene ends were 0 bases for V and 2 bases for J; bases not matched to a gene: 8. CDR1 MGHRA and CDR2 YSYEKL come from the germline V gene. CDR3 nucleotide sequence: TGCGCCAGCAGCCAAGAGGGACTAGCGGGAGGGCCGACGAACACAGATACGCAGTATTTT. This encodes CASSQEGLAGGPTNTDTQYF.

Worth noting for this clonotype: Just one base apart from a much larger clone, this may be a read error. V is TRBV25-1 and J is TRBJ1-1; D is unresolved. V was shortened by 1 base and J by 5 bases, with 8 bases between the two germline ends. Germline V CDR1 and CDR2: MGHDK, SYGVNS. This CDR3 has 13 amino acids. The CDR3 protein is CASSEFTFTEAFF. CDR3 nucleotide sequence: TGTGCCAGCAGTGAATTCACATTTACTGAAGCTTTCTTT.

This clonotype was observed once. The chain combines TRBV12-3 or TRBV12-4 with TRBJ2-2; a possible D gene is TRBD2 (6 bases). The germline V and J ends were trimmed by 1 base and 4 bases, with 10 bases remaining between them. This CDR3 spans 15 amino acids. As DNA, the CDR3 is TGTGCCAGCAGTTTAGTAGCGGTCGCCACCGGGGAGCTGTTTTTT. This translates into CASSLVAVATGELFF.

This clonotype appeared a few times. V gene TRBV4-2 combines with J gene TRBJ2-4, with D unresolved. This CDR3 is built from 16 residues. The V end lost 1 base, the J end lost 0 bases, and 10 bases lay between the germline ends. The germline V gene has CDR1 LGHNA and CDR2 YNFKEQ. CDR3 DNA: TGTGCCAGCAGCCAAGGCAGCAGTGTAGCCAAAAACATTCAGTACTTC. This translates into CASSQGSSVAKNIQYF.

This clonotype appeared many times. The V call is TRBV4-3, the J call TRBJ2-5; D might be TRBD1 or TRBD2, each matching 5 bases. Germline CDR1 reads LGHNA; CDR2 reads YSLEER. CDR3 size: 15 residues. Trimming took 1 base from V and 5 from J, leaving 14 bases between them. The CDR3 is CASSQGRGAGETQYF. CDR3 in DNA: TGCGCCAGCAGCCAAGGACGGGGCGCAGGGGAGACCCAGTACTTC.

This clonotype occurred many times. The chain combines TRBV7-9 with TRBJ2-7, with 7 bases that match TRBD1. The J segment lost 5 bases and the V segment lost 5 bases, leaving 3 bases of the junction unmatched. The CDR3 loop spans 12 amino acids. The germline gives CDR1 SEHNR, CDR2 FQNEAQ (reference sequence). The CDR3 sequence is CASSPTGDEQYF. The CDR3 region has the DNA TGTGCCAGCAGCCCCACAGGGGACGAGCAGTACTTC.

The chain uses TRBV24-1 and TRBJ1-2, with TRBD1 identical over 8 bases. CDR3 length equals 16 residues. The germline V gene encodes CDR1 KGHDR and CDR2 SFDVKD. J lost 12 bases, V lost 3 bases, and 17 bases had no gene match. The CDR3: CATSDGRTGSNYRHTF. DNA for the CDR3: TGTGCCACCAGTGATGGGAGGACAGGGAGCAACTATCGCCACACCTTC.

This clonotype has a count of ten or more. The CDR3 DNA is TGTGCCAGCAGTTTCCCAGCTATCTCTGGGGCCAACGTCCTGACTTTC. This translates into CASSFPAISGANVLTF. The chain employs TRBV6-2 or TRBV6-3 and TRBJ2-6; D unresolved. Germline CDR1 is MNHEY and CDR2 is SVGEGT. This CDR3 region has 16 residues. Between the trimmed V and J ends, which lost 4 bases and 0 bases, there was a span of 10 bases.

The rearrangement joins TRBV20-1 to TRBJ1-6; tentative D call: TRBD1 (6 bases). This CDR3 is 15 amino acids long. Germline values: CDR1 DFQATT, CDR2 SNEGSKA (reference sequence). Trimming pared 7 bases from V and 5 bases from J, leaving 18 bases between. CDR3 nucleotides: TGCAGTGATCATAACGGGGGGCGGGATAATTCACCCCTCCACTTT. Protein product: CSDHNGGRDNSPLHF.

Of note for this clonotype: The germline gene is not matched at one end of the junction; a read error may be the cause. The gene calls are TRBV6-6 and TRBJ2-6, with unresolved D. The CDR3 sequence is 15 residues long. Germline lookup yields CDR1 MNHNY and CDR2 SVGAGI (reference sequence). In DNA form, the CDR3 reads TGTGCCAGCAGTTTCTCGCTCTCTCGGGCCAACGTCCTTACTTTC. As protein: CASSFSLSRANVLTF.

This clonotype was counted a few times. This chain joins TRBV5-1 and TRBJ2-1; TRBD1 agrees at 7 bases. The germline V gene has CDR1 SGHRS and CDR2 YFSETQ. The V gene end was trimmed by 9 bases and the J gene end by 0 bases; junction bases not matched to a gene: 6. The CDR3 has 14 residues. CDR3 nucleotide sequence: TGCGCCACCGCGCGACAGGGCTCCTACAATGAGCAGTTCTTC. Translation gives CATARQGSYNEQFF.

This rearrangement joins TRBV29-1 to TRBJ2-7; D gene unclear. Trimming cost V 7 bases and J 1 base, with 11 bases left between them. This CDR3 has 12 residues. Germline V gives CDR1 SQVTM, CDR2 ANQGSEA. CDR3 loop: CSGCDISYEQYF. The CDR3 DNA is TGCAGCGGCTGCGACATTTCCTACGAGCAGTACTTC.

The rearrangement uses TRBV27 and TRBJ2-7; 10 bases match TRBD1. Germline V gives CDR1 MNHEY, CDR2 SMNVEV (reference sequence). V was clipped by 5 bases and J by 4 bases; unmatched bases: 8. The CDR3 is 15 residues long. The DNA of the CDR3 is TGTGCCAGCAGTACCGCGGACAGGGGGATGTACGAGCAGTACTTC. Its protein is CASSTADRGMYEQYF.

The chain uses TRBV7-3 and TRBJ2-2; D might be TRBD2 (6 bases). The length of the CDR3 is 16 residues. The ends were cut back, 2 bases at V and 1 base at J, with 11 bases in the middle. Germline V gene sequence: CDR1 SGHTA, CDR2 FQGTGA. The CDR3 reads CASSLLGRGNTGELFF. The CDR3, as DNA: TGTGCCAGCAGCTTATTAGGGCGGGGGAACACCGGGGAGCTGTTTTTT. Full variable domain (outside the CDR3, taken from reference TRBV7-3 and TRBJ2-2): GAGVSQTPSNKVTEKGKYVELRCDPISGHTALYWYRQSLGQGPEFLIYFQGTGAADDSGLPNDRFFAVRPEGSVSTLKIQRTERGDSAVYLCASSLLGRGNTGELFFGEGSRLTVL.

This clonotype occurred once. A much bigger clone sits one base away, suggesting this may be a read error. The chain couples TRBV19 to TRBJ1-1, with D hard to call. CDR1 and CDR2 (germline): LNHDA, SQIVND (reference sequence). This CDR3 is built from 16 residues. DNA of the CDR3: TGTGCCAGTAGTACCACACTACTAAGGATGAACAATGAAGCTTTCTTT. The encoded protein is CASSTTLLRMNNEAFF.

Worth noting for this clonotype: This may be a read error: a much more frequent sequence differs by one nucleotide. The CDR3 loop reads CASSRAGDSSYNEQFF. For the CDR3, the DNA is TGTGCCAGCAGCAGGGCAGGGGATAGCTCCTACAATGAGCAGTTCTTC. The genes are TRBV5-4 and TRBJ2-1, with D maybe TRBD1 (6 bases). This CDR3 region has 16 residues. V gave up 4 bases and J gave up 0 bases, with 14 bases separating them. The germline gives CDR1 SGHNT, CDR2 YYREEE (reference sequence).

The sample holds many counts of this clonotype. This chain uses TRBV28 with TRBJ2-4; no definite D call. This CDR3 contains 13 residues. Between the trimmed V and J ends, which lost 5 bases and 1 base, there was a span of 6 bases. Germline CDR1 reads MDHEN; CDR2 reads SYDVKM. The CDR3 bases are TGTGCCAGCAGTGGGCGGGCCAAAAACATTCAGTACTTC. This gives the protein CASSGRAKNIQYF.

Ten or more counts support this clonotype. The chain combines TRBV6-6 with TRBJ2-1, with D possibly being TRBD2 (7 bases). CDR1 and CDR2 from the germline V gene are MNHNY and SVGAGI (reference sequence). This CDR3 comprises 15 residues. Trimming left V 0 bases short and J 4 bases short, with 10 bases between. In DNA form, the CDR3 reads TGTGCCAGCAGTTACTCGGGAGGGGGATACAATGAGCAGTTCTTC. As protein: CASSYSGGGYNEQFF.

V gene TRBV6-2 or TRBV6-3 combines with J gene TRBJ1-1, with D perhaps matching TRBD1 (6 bases). The V end lost 6 bases, the J end lost 6 bases, and 26 bases lay between the germline ends. Germline CDR1 MNHEY, CDR2 SVGEGT. CDR3 length equals 17 residues. The CDR3 region is CASRLQGGARIVAEAFF. Here the CDR3 DNA reads TGTGCCAGCAGACTACAGGGAGGGGCACGCATCGTCGCTGAAGCTTTCTTT.

The chain links TRBV10-3 to TRBJ2-3; 11 nucleotides agree with TRBD2. With 6 bases clipped from V and 5 bases from J, the junction kept 10 bases outside the gene matches. Germline V lookup: CDR1 ENHRY, CDR2 SYGVKD. CDR3 length: 16 residues. The CDR3 region is CAISEKLAGEGDTQYF. CDR3 coding DNA: TGTGCCATCAGCGAAAAACTAGCGGGAGAGGGAGATACGCAGTATTTT.

This clonotype was observed at least ten times. The CDR3 coding sequence is TGTGCCAGCAGCTTAAATAACGGAAACTACGAGCAGTACTTC. Residues: CASSLNNGNYEQYF. The V call is TRBV7-2, the J call TRBJ2-7; D gene unclear. This CDR3 contains 14 residues. The V gene lost 2 bases and the J gene lost 3 bases, with 11 bases spanning the gap. Germline loops: CDR1 SGHTA, CDR2 FQGNSA. The variable domain in full, with the rest retrieved from reference TRBV7-2 and TRBJ2-7, is GAGVSQSPSNKVTEKGKDVELRCDPISGHTALYWYRQSLGQGLEFLIYFQGNSAPDKSGLPSDRFSAERTGGSVSTLTIQRTQQEDSAVYLCASSLNNGNYEQYFGPGTRLTVT.